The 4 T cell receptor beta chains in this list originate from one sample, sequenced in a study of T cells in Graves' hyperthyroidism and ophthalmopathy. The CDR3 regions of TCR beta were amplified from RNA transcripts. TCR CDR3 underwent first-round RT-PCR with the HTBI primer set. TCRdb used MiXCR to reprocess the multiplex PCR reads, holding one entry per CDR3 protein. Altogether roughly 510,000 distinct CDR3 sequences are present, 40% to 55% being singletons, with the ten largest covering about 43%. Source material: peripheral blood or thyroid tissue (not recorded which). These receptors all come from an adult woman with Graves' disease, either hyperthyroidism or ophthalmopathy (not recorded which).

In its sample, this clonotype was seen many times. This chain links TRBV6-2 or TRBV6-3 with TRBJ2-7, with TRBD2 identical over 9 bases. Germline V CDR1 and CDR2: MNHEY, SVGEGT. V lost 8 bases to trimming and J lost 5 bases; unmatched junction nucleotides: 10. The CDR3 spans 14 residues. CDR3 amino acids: CASGSIAGVHEQYF. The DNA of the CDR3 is TGTGCCAGCGGATCAATAGCGGGAGTCCACGAGCAGTACTTC.

In nucleotides, the CDR3 is TGTGCCAGCAGCCCCCCTTCGGGGGCATGGACCATATATTTT. This gives the protein CASSPPSGAWTIYF. V and J are TRBV7-9 and TRBJ1-3; tentative D call: TRBD1 (6 bases). Germline lookup yields CDR1 SEHNR and CDR2 FQNEAQ (reference sequence). The CDR3 loop spans 14 amino acids. Trimming took 5 bases from V and 10 from J, leaving 18 bases between them.

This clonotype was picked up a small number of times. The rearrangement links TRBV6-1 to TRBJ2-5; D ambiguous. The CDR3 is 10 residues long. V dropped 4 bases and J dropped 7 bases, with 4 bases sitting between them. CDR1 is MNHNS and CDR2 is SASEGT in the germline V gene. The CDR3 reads CASSGGTQYF. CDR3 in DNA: TGTGCCAGCAGTGGGGGGACCCAGTACTTC.

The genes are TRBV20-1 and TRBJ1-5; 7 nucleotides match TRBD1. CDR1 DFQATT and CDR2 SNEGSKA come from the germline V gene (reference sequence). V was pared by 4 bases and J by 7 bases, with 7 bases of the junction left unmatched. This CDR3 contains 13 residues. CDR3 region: CSAIGGSWQPQHF. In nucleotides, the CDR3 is TGCAGTGCTATAGGGGGCAGCTGGCAGCCCCAGCATTTT.